This T cell receptor (beta chain) is from a study of cytomegalovirus exposure and HLA in healthy donors. The CDR3 is 14 residues long. In regard to this clone: Its specificity is not known.

Study-level points and caveats: Later work showed greater clonal expansion in HLA-associated TCR beta chains than in equally common others. Some 16,000 TCR beta sequences were associated with HLA alleles at 0.05 false discovery rate in a later analysis. The presence/absence work took it that sequencing depth was about the same across donors.

Vbeta (60) and Jbeta (13) primers were used in the PCR. Repertoires were generated with immunoSEQ multiplex PCR, while TCRdb's copy carries only in-frame clones and drops some. The sample lists under 150,000 clones; around four fifths were seen once. The clonotype originates from a boy between 10 and 17 years old in good health and CMV-seronegative. Sequencing was done on a sample of PBMCs. The V and J genes are TRBV21-1 and TRBJ1-1. TRBV21-1 is classified as a pseudogene. The CDR3, as DNA: TGTGCCAGCAGCTGTCCGGGAGAACACACTGAAGCTTTCTTT. Protein: CASSCPGEHTEAFF.